This TCR beta chain was retrieved from a study of response to subunit inactivated influenza vaccine. Study-wide points: It was suggested by the authors that few new T cells are recruited by each seasonal influenza vaccination.

This clonotype occurred once. The antigen remains undetermined. From the RT-PCR reads, TCRdb called clonotypes with MiXCR, one entry per CDR3 protein. In the table there are about 300,000 distinct CDR3 sequences, about 20% of which are singletons. Germline lookup yields CDR1 SQVTM and CDR2 ANQGSEA. This CDR3 spans 12 amino acids. V lost 6 bases to trimming and J lost 10 bases; unmatched junction nucleotides: 3. This receptor was identified in a man in his fifties or sixties who received an inactivated influenza vaccine. The sample in question was PBMCs from blood, obtained around 22 months after vaccination. The chain links TRBV29-1 to TRBJ1-4; 12 nucleotides match TRBD1. The CDR3 DNA reads TGCAGCGTGGGACAGGGGGCGGGAAAACTGTTTTTT. It encodes CSVGQGAGKLFF. Full variable domain (outside the CDR3, taken from reference TRBV29-1 and TRBJ1-4): SAVISQKPSRDICQRGTSLTIQCQVDSQVTMMFWYRQQPGQSLTLIATANQGSEATYESGFVIDKFPISRPNLTFSTLTVSNMSPEDSSIYLCSVGQGAGKLFFGSGTQLSVL.